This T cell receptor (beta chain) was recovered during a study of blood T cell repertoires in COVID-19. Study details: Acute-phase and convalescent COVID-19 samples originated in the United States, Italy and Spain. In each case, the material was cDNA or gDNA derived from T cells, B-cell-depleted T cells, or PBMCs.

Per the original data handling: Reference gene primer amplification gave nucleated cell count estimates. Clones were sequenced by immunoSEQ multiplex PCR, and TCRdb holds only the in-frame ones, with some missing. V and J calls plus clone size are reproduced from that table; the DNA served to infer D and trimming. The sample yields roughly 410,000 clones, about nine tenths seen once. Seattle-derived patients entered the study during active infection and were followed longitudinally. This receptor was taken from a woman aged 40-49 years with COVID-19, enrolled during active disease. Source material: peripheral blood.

For the CDR3, the DNA is TGTGCCAGCAGCTTAAAAGGGACTAGCGGCCATACGCAGTATTTT. Translated: CASSLKGTSGHTQYF. The chain is built from TRBV7-3 and TRBJ2-3; 11 positions agree with TRBD2. Germline V gene sequence: CDR1 SGHTA, CDR2 FQGTGA. The CDR3 is 15 amino acids. J was trimmed by 7 bases and V by 1 base; bases with no gene match: 4.